This record concerns one T cell receptor beta chain sequence. The CDR3 consists of 19 residues. V gave up 6 bases and J gave up 3 bases; unmatched junction bases: 19. Germline values: CDR1 MNHEY, CDR2 SVGEGT. The data derive from a study of CD8 T cells in Susac syndrome. An input of about 0.45 to 1 ug of RNA was subjected to reverse transcription using random hexamers. MiXCR was run by TCRdb on the immunoSEQ multiplex PCR reads, yielding one entry per CDR3 protein. The sample comprises 250,000 to 350,000 distinct CDR3 sequences, about 91% of which are singletons, and around 0.07% rests with the top ten. Negative magnetic isolation gave CD8+ and CD4+ cells; FACS enriched CD8+ TEMRA.

Input material: CD4+ T cells from PBMCs. The receptor was isolated from a human donor with multiple sclerosis. This rearrangement joins TRBV6-2 or TRBV6-3 to TRBJ2-3; 9 bases agree with TRBD2. This CDR3 is CASRPSWLAGWRETDTQYF. In nucleotides, the CDR3 is TGTGCCAGCAGGCCTTCATGGCTAGCGGGGTGGAGGGAGACAGATACGCAGTATTTT.